The present entry profiles one T cell receptor beta chain with its context. Its antigen is unidentified. The data were taken from a study of vaccination and CD4 T cells after COVID-19. Treatment defined: approximately 9-day PBMC culture with coronavirus spike peptide pools or control peptides (ViraFEST assay). CD4+ T cells that came from the unexposed donor were collected before the COVID-19 pandemic (2011-2018). CDR3 length: 17 amino acids. An Oncomine TCR Beta short-read assay was used to sequence the DNA from cultured CD4+ T cells. TCRdb re-called the PCR reads through MiXCR, storing one row per CDR3 protein. The sample consists of a few thousand distinct CDR3 sequences, roughly 60% of them appearing once.

This receptor was obtained from a human donor in good health. The sample taken for sequencing was CD4+ T cells from blood, cultured in vitro. This rearrangement joins TRBV21-1 to TRBJ1-6; the D call TRBD1 from the table was never checked on the DNA. TRBV21-1 is assigned pseudogene status. This CDR3 reads CASTPPGHTEGDSPLHF. CDR3 coding DNA: TGTGCCAGCACCCCGCCAGGACACACAGAAGGGGATTCACCCCTCCACTTT.